The 12 T cell receptor beta chains presented below share a single source sample, sequenced in a study of metastatic and nonmetastatic thyroid tumors. MiXCR re-clonotyped the PCR reads for TCRdb. The sample lists nearly 25,000 clones; roughly a quarter were seen once. Each patient came to thyroid surgery without any prior treatment (of any kind). Source material: blood. Every receptor here comes from a male donor with papillary thyroid cancer or a benign thyroid nodule (not recorded which). Some clones in this sample may be carry-over from other donors' samples.

This clone was seen more than once but under ten times. At one boundary the junction diverges from the germline segment, which might be a read error. This chain links TRBV25-1 with TRBJ2-7; D tentatively reads TRBD1 or TRBD2 (5 bases each). There are 15 residues in the CDR3. Germline V CDR1 and CDR2: MGHDK, SYGVNS. The CDR3 nucleotides read TGTGCCATCAGTCCAAATAGGGACGGCGCCTACGAGCAGTACTTC. It encodes CAISPNRDGAYEQYF.

A note on this clone: An end of the junction differs from the germline gene, which may be a read error. The chain is built from TRBV3-1 and TRBJ2-7, with a weak D call TRBD1 (5 bases). Germline lookup yields CDR1 LGHDT and CDR2 YNNKEL (reference sequence). The CDR3 spans 13 residues. CDR3 sequence: CAISRHRQYEQYF. In nucleotides, the CDR3 is TGTGCCATCAGCCGTCACAGGCAATACGAGCAGTACTTC.

This clone was observed at least ten times. The sample contains more than one DNA sequence encoding this CDR3. The V gene is TRBV5-4, the J gene TRBJ1-1; 10 bases are a match to TRBD1. There are 15 residues in the CDR3. Per the germline V gene, CDR1 is SGHNT and CDR2 is YYREEE (reference sequence). The V and J ends lost 6 bases and 3 bases, in that order; junction bases with no gene match: 8. As DNA, the CDR3 is TGTGCCAGCATCAACCGACAGGGGGCCTACACTGAAGCTTTCTTT. This codes for CASINRQGAYTEAFF. The complete variable domain, with remaining parts taken from reference TRBV5-4 and TRBJ1-1, reads ETGVTQSPTHLIKTRGQQVTLRCSSQSGHNTVSWYQQALGQGPQFIFQYYREEENGRGNFPPRFSGLQFPNYSSELNVNALELDDSALYLCASINRQGAYTEAFFGQGTRLTVV.

This clone was seen ten or more times. J is TRBJ2-1 and V is TRBV27; possible D gene TRBD1, 6 bases. CDR1 is MNHEY, CDR2 SMNVEV, per germline (reference sequence). CDR3 length: 15 residues. V was pared by 3 bases and J by 9 bases, with 18 bases between. The CDR3: CASSFMGAPKTEQFF. The DNA for the CDR3 is TGTGCCAGCAGTTTTATGGGGGCCCCAAAAACTGAGCAGTTCTTC.

This clone was observed many times. The V and J genes are TRBV20-1 and TRBJ2-2, with TRBD1 identical over 7 bases. From germline, CDR1 is DFQATT and CDR2 SNEGSKA (reference sequence). V shed 6 bases and J 2 bases; nucleotides not matched to a gene: 9. The length of the CDR3 is 15 residues. The DNA of the CDR3 is TGCAGTGCGAAACCCGGGACAGTTAACACCGGGGAGCTGTTTTTT. Translated, it gives CSAKPGTVNTGELFF.

This clone came up many times. This sequence joins TRBV6-1 and TRBJ2-3, with TRBD2 matching 11 bases. V was pared by 3 bases and J by 8 bases, with 10 bases of the junction left unmatched. CDR1 MNHNS and CDR2 SASEGT come from the germline V gene. This CDR3 comprises 16 residues. CDR3 region: CASSDSGTSGGGTQYF. As DNA, the CDR3 is TGTGCCAGCAGTGATTCTGGGACTAGCGGTGGAGGTACGCAGTATTTT.

Remarks on this clone: This likely comes from a read error, as the CDR3 has no conserved phenylalanine or tryptophan at its end. The chain uses TRBV7-6 and TRBJ2-7; no clear D gene. Germline values: CDR1 SGHVS, CDR2 FNYEAQ. The CDR3 loop spans 15 amino acids. DNA of the CDR3: TGTGCCAGTAGCTTAGATCCAAAGGTGCTTGGCGAGCAGTACATC. Encoded protein: CASSLDPKVLGEQYI.

This clone turned up a few times. The chain is built from TRBV6-5 and TRBJ1-2, with D possibly matching TRBD1 (5 bases). Deletions cut 7 bases from V and 4 bases from J, with 22 bases between. The CDR3 loop spans 16 amino acids. Germline CDR1 is MNHEY and CDR2 is SVGAGI. The CDR3 sequence is CASTLTVTWDGYGYTF. Here the CDR3 DNA reads TGTGCCAGCACTTTAACTGTGACATGGGACGGCTATGGCTACACCTTC.

In its sample, this clone was seen many times. The chain recombines TRBV20-1 with TRBJ2-1; D is perhaps TRBD2 (6 bases). Germline CDR1 and CDR2: DFQATT and SNEGSKA (reference sequence). V was trimmed by 4 bases and J by 4 bases, leaving 11 bases between them. The CDR3 spans 13 residues. CDR3 sequence (DNA): TGCAGTGCTAACGGCGGGAATTACAATGAGCAGTTCTTC. Amino acid sequence: CSANGGNYNEQFF.

This clone has only a few counts. The gene calls are TRBV6-1 and TRBJ1-2; D is undetermined. The V gene's germline CDR1 is MNHNS and CDR2 SASEGT. The CDR3 sequence is 13 residues long. Trimming took 2 bases from V and 8 from J, leaving 12 bases between them. The CDR3 protein is CASSEQVGDGYTF. The CDR3 DNA reads TGTGCCAGCAGTGAACAGGTTGGTGACGGCTACACCTTC.

A few counts support this clone. The chain uses TRBV6-2 or TRBV6-3 and TRBJ2-7; 13 bases align to TRBD2. Germline V gives CDR1 MNHEY, CDR2 SVGEGT. After removal of 4 bases from V and 4 bases from J, the junction contained 13 bases not matched to a gene. The CDR3 length is 18 residues. In DNA, the CDR3 is TGTGCCAGCAGTTTGTCCGGGACTAGCGGGATTCTGCCGTACGAGCAGTACTTC. Translation: CASSLSGTSGILPYEQYF.

In this sample, this clone is medium-sized. The chain has TRBV12-3 or TRBV12-4 and TRBJ1-2; unclear D gene. V was trimmed by 4 bases and J by 7 bases, leaving 16 bases between them. The CDR3 runs 14 residues. The CDR3 sequence: CASSSDGRVSGYTF. CDR3 sequence (DNA): TGTGCCAGCAGTTCGGACGGCCGGGTCTCTGGCTACACCTTC.